The T cell receptor (beta chain) described here comes from a study of blood T cell repertoires in COVID-19. Study information: Samples representing acute and convalescent COVID-19 were sourced from the United States, Italy and Spain. From T cells, B-cell-depleted T cells, or PBMCs came the material, which was cDNA or gDNA.

V was shortened by 6 bases and J by 8 bases, with 20 bases between the two germline ends. The V gene's germline CDR1 is MNHEY and CDR2 SVGAGI. The CDR3 runs 15 residues. As handled by the study authors: Amplification with reference gene primers provided the estimates of nucleated cell counts. Assay used: immunoSEQ multiplex PCR; TCRdb lists only in-frame clones, some missing. That table gives V, J and clone size, and the DNA gave D and trimming. Among roughly 230,000 clones listed, more than 65% were seen once. The chain has TRBV6-5 and TRBJ2-1; TRBD1 is a possible D gene (6 bases). Sequenced: peripheral blood. The TCR sequence derives from a woman older than 75 with acute or convalescent COVID-19. The CDR3 protein is CASRVAQGPSYEQFF. The CDR3 DNA reads as TGTGCCAGCAGAGTGGCGCAGGGGCCGTCCTATGAGCAGTTCTTC.